This T cell receptor (beta chain) was recorded in a study of cytomegalovirus exposure and HLA in healthy donors. CDR1 is SGHNT and CDR2 is YENEEA in the germline V gene. J was trimmed by 5 bases and V by 1 base; bases with no gene match: 7. The CDR3 has 16 amino acids. Primers for the PCR totalled 60 Vbeta and 13 Jbeta. This table comes from immunoSEQ multiplex PCR, and its TCRdb copy is limited to in-frame clones, with some not included. The sample lists about 100,000 clones, roughly 85% occurring once. V gene TRBV11-3 combines with J gene TRBJ2-5; 10 bases match TRBD2. The sequencing sample was made of PBMCs. This sequence originates from a woman aged 40 to 50 in good health and CMV-seronegative. The CDR3 loop reads CASSLGASGSGETQYF. The CDR3 DNA reads as TGTGCCAGCAGCTTAGGGGCTAGCGGGAGCGGGGAGACCCAGTACTTC.